Shown below are 30 T cell receptor beta chains from a single sample sequenced in a study of blood T cells in healthy people across ages. The second PCR ran roughly 6 to 11 cycles with a sample-barcoded 5' primer and J-beta primers. TCRdb called the 5' RACE reads again in MiXCR, with one record for every CDR3 protein. Altogether over 450,000 distinct CDR3 sequences are present, 24% being singletons, with the ten largest covering 8.5% to 9.5%. A further study also used this sample, focusing on T cells of mothers and their children.

The sample consisted of blood. These receptors were obtained from a boy aged 5 to 17 in good health.

J is TRBJ2-1 and V is TRBV15; 8 bases are shared with TRBD2. V lost 1 base and J lost 4; bases outside the gene matches: 12. Germline CDR1 is LNHNV and CDR2 is YYDKDF (reference sequence). The CDR3 length is 18 residues. CDR3 amino acids: CATSRGTGGPLRYNEQFF. The CDR3 DNA reads TGTGCCACCAGCAGAGGAACGGGAGGGCCTTTAAGGTACAATGAGCAGTTCTTC.

The chain couples TRBV28 to TRBJ2-5; 8 nucleotides line up with TRBD2. The germline V gene has CDR1 MDHEN and CDR2 SYDVKM. V was pared by 4 bases and J by 9 bases, with 16 bases of the junction left unmatched. The CDR3 has 16 residues. CDR3 bases: TGTGCCAGCAGTTCGCCCGGTGGGACTAGGCGGATGTCCCAGTACTTC. It specifies CASSSPGGTRRMSQYF.

The J gene is TRBJ2-5, the V gene TRBV20-1; 10 positions agree with TRBD2. The CDR3 runs 17 residues. V shed 5 bases and J 3 bases; nucleotides not matched to a gene: 15. Germline assignment: CDR1 DFQATT and CDR2 SNEGSKA (reference sequence). CDR3 loop: CSAPERLAGTREETQYF. CDR3 coding DNA: TGCAGTGCTCCTGAACGACTAGCGGGCACAAGGGAAGAGACCCAGTACTTC.

This clonotype was seen a few times. The V and J genes are TRBV28 and TRBJ2-4; 9 nucleotides agree with TRBD1. The germline V gene encodes CDR1 MDHEN and CDR2 SYDVKM. CDR3 length: 14 residues. Trimming cost V 8 bases and J 4 bases; bases outside gene matches: 6. CDR3 amino acids: CASGDREGKNIQYF. The CDR3 nucleotides are TGTGCCAGCGGGGACAGGGAGGGGAAAAACATTCAGTACTTC.

The rearrangement uses TRBV6-6 and TRBJ1-6, with D tentatively TRBD1 (6 bases). The germline V and J ends were trimmed by 2 bases and 14 bases, with 13 bases remaining between them. The CDR3 runs 13 residues. CDR1 and CDR2 (germline): MNHNY, SVGAGI (reference sequence). This chain's CDR3 is CASSYGRGSALHF. In DNA form, the CDR3 reads TGTGCCAGCAGTTACGGAAGGGGGTCGGCCCTCCACTTT.

This clonotype was detected a few times. V is TRBV7-2 and J is TRBJ2-3; D remains ambiguous. V lost 5 bases, J lost 8 bases, and 11 bases lay in between. CDR1 is SGHTA and CDR2 is FQGNSA in the germline V gene. The CDR3 loop spans 12 amino acids. The CDR3 bases are TGTGCCAGCAGCCCCACTCCTGGTACGCAGTATTTT. Protein product: CASSPTPGTQYF. The entire variable domain, with the rest obtained from reference TRBV7-2 and TRBJ2-3, is as follows: GAGVSQSPSNKVTEKGKDVELRCDPISGHTALYWYRQSLGQGLEFLIYFQGNSAPDKSGLPSDRFSAERTGGSVSTLTIQRTQQEDSAVYLCASSPTPGTQYFGPGTRLTVL.

This rearrangement joins TRBV7-9 to TRBJ2-5, with D perhaps assigned TRBD1 or TRBD2 (5 bases each). The assigned J gene may be wrong: the sequence end matches TRBJ2-1 better. Germline CDR1 and CDR2: SEHNR and FQNEAQ (reference sequence). This CDR3 has 11 residues. The CDR3 DNA reads as TGTGCCAGCAGCCAAGGGACTGAGCAGTTCTTC. Amino acid sequence: CASSQGTEQFF.

The rearrangement links TRBV7-9 to TRBJ2-6; D possibly corresponds to TRBD1 (8 bases). Between the trimmed V and J ends, which lost 5 bases and 4 bases, there was a span of 18 bases. The V gene's germline CDR1 is SEHNR and CDR2 FQNEAQ (reference sequence). This CDR3 has 17 amino acids. CDR3 region: CASSHGQGGSGANVLTF. The CDR3 DNA reads as TGTGCCAGCAGCCACGGACAGGGAGGGAGCGGGGCCAACGTCCTGACTTTC. Together with reference TRBV7-9 and TRBJ2-6, the CDR3 gives the full variable domain: DTGVSQNPRHKITKRGQNVTFRCDPISEHNRLYWYRQTLGQGPEFLTYFQNEAQLEKSRLLSDRFSAERPKGSFSTLEIQRTEQGDSAMYLCASSHGQGGSGANVLTFGAGSRLTVL.

This clonotype was detected only a few times. This chain connects TRBV29-1 to TRBJ1-2, with D perhaps TRBD1 (5 bases). The CDR3 totals 15 residues. Germline values: CDR1 SQVTM, CDR2 ANQGSEA. Trimming shortened V by 2 bases and J by 2 bases, and 15 bases separated the two germline ends. The CDR3 loop reads CSVERTLQGNYGYTF. In DNA, the CDR3 is TGCAGCGTTGAAAGGACACTGCAAGGGAACTATGGCTACACCTTC.

V gene TRBV3-1 combines with J gene TRBJ2-5; either TRBD1 or TRBD2 may fit D (5 bases each). Germline V gene lookup returns CDR1 LGHDT and CDR2 YNNKEL (reference sequence). V shed 3 bases and J shed 7 bases, with 12 bases lying between them. The CDR3 loop spans 13 amino acids. The chain's CDR3 is CASSQGTYSTQYF. CDR3 coding DNA: TGTGCCAGCAGCCAGGGGACCTACTCGACCCAGTACTTC.

The V gene is TRBV3-1, the J gene TRBJ1-1; 8 bases line up with TRBD1. V dropped 3 bases and J dropped 10; count of bases not matched to a gene: 4. Germline lookup yields CDR1 LGHDT and CDR2 YNNKEL (reference sequence). The CDR3 contains 12 residues. CDR3: CASSQDRVGAFF. The DNA of the CDR3 is TGTGCCAGCAGCCAGGACAGGGTGGGAGCTTTCTTT.

This clonotype has a handful of counts. The rearrangement uses TRBV7-2 and TRBJ1-4; 10 bases are a match to TRBD1. The V gene end was trimmed by 4 bases and the J gene end by 7 bases; junction bases not matched to a gene: 6. This CDR3 spans 15 amino acids. Per germline, CDR1 SGHTA and CDR2 FQGNSA. CDR3: CASSSRTGGGEKLFF. DNA of the CDR3: TGTGCCAGCAGCTCCAGGACAGGGGGTGGTGAAAAACTGTTTTTT.

This clonotype has only a few counts. The gene calls are TRBV30 and TRBJ1-1, with no clear D. The germline V and J ends were trimmed by 0 bases and 0 bases, with 5 bases remaining between them. This CDR3 spans 13 amino acids. Germline V gives CDR1 GTSNPN, CDR2 SVGIG (reference sequence). This CDR3 reads CAWSVHLNTEAFF. The DNA of the CDR3 is TGTGCCTGGAGTGTACACTTGAACACTGAAGCTTTCTTT.

Note on this clonotype: A read error may account for a junction end that differs from germline. The chain combines TRBV28 with TRBJ1-1; D perhaps matches TRBD1 (5 bases). The CDR3 spans 16 residues. Looked up from germline, CDR1 is MDHEN and CDR2 is SYDVKM. The CDR3 spells CASSQRIYRFDTEAFF. The CDR3 region has the DNA TGCGCCAGCAGTCAACGAATCTACAGGTTTGACACTGAAGCTTTCTTT.

This clonotype came up a few times. V is TRBV7-2 and J is TRBJ2-5; 11 bases are a match to TRBD1. This CDR3 region has 15 residues. Losses at the gene ends were 2 bases for V and 5 bases for J; bases not matched to a gene: 4. Per germline, CDR1 SGHTA and CDR2 FQGNSA. The CDR3 protein is CASSLRDRGSETQYF. The CDR3, as DNA: TGTGCCAGCAGCTTAAGGGACAGGGGGTCGGAGACCCAGTACTTC.

A single count supports this clonotype. The chain joins TRBV4-3 to TRBJ2-5, with a possible D match to TRBD2 (6 bases). The J call may be incorrect, as the DNA end agrees better with TRBJ2-7. The CDR3 is made up of 15 amino acids. Germline CDR1 reads LGHNA; CDR2 reads YSLEER. The CDR3 here is CASSQASGEVDEQYF. The CDR3 nucleotides are TGCGCCAGCAGCCAAGCATCGGGGGAAGTGGACGAGCAGTACTTC.

The chain joins TRBV13 to TRBJ2-5; no clear D gene. Germline-derived CDR1 and CDR2 are PRHDT and FYEKMQ (reference sequence). This CDR3 spans 14 amino acids. The V end lost 2 bases, the J end lost 0 bases, and 7 bases lay between the germline ends. The CDR3 here is CASSLISYQETQYF. CDR3 in DNA: TGTGCCAGCAGCTTAATCTCGTACCAAGAGACCCAGTACTTC.

Concerning this clonotype: Sequence at one end of the junction differs from germline and may be a read error. This sequence joins TRBV5-6 and TRBJ1-1; TRBD1 matches 8 bases. This CDR3 is built from 15 residues. Germline lookup yields CDR1 SGHDT and CDR2 YYEEEE. For the CDR3, the DNA is TGTGCCAGCCTGGGACAGGCAGACATGAACACCGAAGCTTTCTTT. Protein sequence: CASLGQADMNTEAFF.

The chain uses TRBV6-2 or TRBV6-3 and TRBJ2-4; D could derive from TRBD1 or TRBD2 (5 bases each). The V gene's germline CDR1 is MNHEY and CDR2 SVGEGT. The CDR3 runs 15 residues. V lost 5 bases and J 2 bases, leaving 13 bases between the germline ends. The CDR3: CASSQIRETKNIQYF. The CDR3 DNA sequence: TGTGCCAGCAGTCAAATCAGGGAGACCAAAAACATTCAGTACTTC.

V and J are TRBV29-1 and TRBJ2-3; D perhaps matches TRBD2 (6 bases). The germline V gene encodes CDR1 SQVTM and CDR2 ANQGSEA. This CDR3 is built from 14 residues. V was clipped by 2 bases and J by 0 bases, with 9 bases between them. The CDR3 spells CSVEMGGSTDTQYF. The CDR3 DNA follows: TGCAGCGTTGAAATGGGGGGAAGCACAGATACGCAGTATTTT.

This clonotype was counted only a few times. The chain joins TRBV28 to TRBJ2-1; 10 bases line up with TRBD2. TRBJ2-7 explains the end of the DNA better; the J call may be wrong. This CDR3 is 19 amino acids long. CDR1 and CDR2 from the germline V gene are MDHEN and SYDVKM. The CDR3 spells CASSSPFFTSGILSYEQYF. DNA for the CDR3: TGTGCCAGCAGTTCCCCTTTCTTCACTAGCGGGATTCTCTCCTACGAGCAGTACTTC.

This clonotype was detected only a few times. J is TRBJ2-5 and V is TRBV5-1; 7 bases agree with TRBD1. The J call is uncertain, as TRBJ2-1 better fits the DNA end. This CDR3 has 15 amino acids. Germline values: CDR1 SGHRS, CDR2 YFSETQ. The CDR3 sequence is CASSDGDREGNEQFF. CDR3 in DNA: TGCGCCAGCAGCGATGGTGACAGGGAAGGGAATGAGCAGTTCTTC.

This clonotype was observed a handful of times. The chain couples TRBV12-3 or TRBV12-4 to TRBJ2-3, with 9 nucleotides matching TRBD1. Losses at the gene ends were 1 base for V and 5 bases for J; bases not matched to a gene: 4. This CDR3 comprises 15 residues. Written as DNA, the CDR3 is TGTGCCAGCAGTTTAGGGGGACAGGGAGTAGATACGCAGTATTTT. Protein product: CASSLGGQGVDTQYF.

This clonotype has only a few counts. Relative to the germline gene, one junction end is altered; a read error may explain this. CDR3: CPSSYSGTSGRIGVRNEQFF. CDR3 nucleotides: TGTCCCAGCAGTTATTCCGGGACTAGCGGGAGGATCGGTGTAAGGAATGAGCAGTTCTTC. The chain recombines TRBV6-5 with TRBJ2-5, with 15 bases fitting TRBD2. The DNA end lines up better with TRBJ2-1; the J call may be wrong. This CDR3 is built from 20 residues. The V gene's germline CDR1 is MNHEY and CDR2 SVGAGI.

The chain uses TRBV29-1 and TRBJ2-2, with 12 bases fitting TRBD2. V shed 3 bases, J shed 7 bases, and the junction held 6 bases outside the gene matches. Germline V gives CDR1 SQVTM, CDR2 ANQGSEA. The CDR3 sequence is 15 residues long. CDR3 nucleotides: TGCAGCGTTGAGCTAGCGGGGGGGCAGGACGGGGAGCTGTTTTTT. Translated, it gives CSVELAGGQDGELFF.

Only a few counts were recorded for this clonotype. The gene calls are TRBV4-2 and TRBJ1-5, with TRBD1 matching 9 bases. Losses at the gene ends were 0 bases for V and 1 base for J; bases not matched to a gene: 10. This CDR3 region has 19 residues. From germline, CDR1 is LGHNA and CDR2 YNFKEQ. The DNA of the CDR3 is TGTGCCAGCAGCCAAGAATTACGGACAGGGGTCGTCAGCAATCAGCCCCAGCATTTT. This gives the protein CASSQELRTGVVSNQPQHF.

This clonotype was observed a handful of times. This chain connects TRBV20-1 to TRBJ2-4, with 8 bases fitting TRBD2. Germline-derived CDR1 and CDR2 are DFQATT and SNEGSKA (reference sequence). The CDR3 length is 13 residues. V lost 8 bases and J lost 8; bases outside the gene matches: 11. The CDR3 coding sequence is TGCAGTTCCCCGGGGGGGGCGTCAGACATTCAGTACTTC. Translated, it gives CSSPGGASDIQYF.

The CDR3: CASSLALTGGAGQLGKLFF. DNA of the CDR3: TGCGCCAGCAGCTTGGCTCTAACAGGGGGCGCGGGTCAACTTGGAAAACTGTTTTTT. V and J are TRBV5-1 and TRBJ1-4; 9 bases map to TRBD1. The germline V gene has CDR1 SGHRS and CDR2 YFSETQ. Trimming at V came to 0 bases and at J to 10 bases, leaving 19 bases not matched to a gene. This CDR3 spans 19 amino acids.

This clonotype appeared many times. V gene TRBV28 combines with J gene TRBJ1-4, with D possibly being TRBD1 (6 bases). Between the trimmed V and J ends, which lost 7 bases and 0 bases, there was a span of 12 bases. Germline loops: CDR1 MDHEN, CDR2 SYDVKM. The CDR3 is 15 amino acids. For the CDR3, the DNA is TGTGCCAGCAATCGGGGGGCTGCAACTAATGAAAAACTGTTTTTT. Its translation: CASNRGAATNEKLFF. The whole variable domain, remainder taken from reference TRBV28 and TRBJ1-4, is DVKVTQSSRYLVKRTGEKVFLECVQDMDHENMFWYRQDPGLGLRLIYFSYDVKMKEKGDIPEGYSVSREKKERFSLILESASTNQTSMYLCASNRGAATNEKLFFGSGTQLSVL.

V gene TRBV14 combines with J gene TRBJ2-5; 7 bases fit TRBD1. This CDR3 spans 17 amino acids. CDR1 is SGHDN and CDR2 is FVKESK in the germline V gene. The J segment lost 1 base and the V segment lost 4 bases, leaving 12 bases of the junction unmatched. CDR3 DNA sequence: TGTGCCAGCAGCCCGAGGCCCGACAGGGATGTCCAAGAGACCCAGTACTTC. This encodes CASSPRPDRDVQETQYF.